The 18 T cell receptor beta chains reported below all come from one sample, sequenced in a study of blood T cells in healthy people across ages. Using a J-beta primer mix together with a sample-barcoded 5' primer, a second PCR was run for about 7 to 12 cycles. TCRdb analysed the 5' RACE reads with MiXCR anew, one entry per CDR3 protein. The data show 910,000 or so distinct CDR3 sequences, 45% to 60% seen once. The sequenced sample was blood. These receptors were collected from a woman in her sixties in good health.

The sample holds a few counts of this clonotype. The DNA of the CDR3 is TGTGCCATCAGCCCCGGGACCGGGACTAGCGGGAGTTACGAGCAGTACTTC. It translates to CAISPGTGTSGSYEQYF. This sequence joins TRBV10-3 and TRBJ2-7, with TRBD2 matching over 14 bases. CDR1 ENHRY and CDR2 SYGVKD come from the germline V gene. V was pared by 6 bases and J by 4 bases, with 11 bases of the junction left unmatched. CDR3 length: 17 amino acids.

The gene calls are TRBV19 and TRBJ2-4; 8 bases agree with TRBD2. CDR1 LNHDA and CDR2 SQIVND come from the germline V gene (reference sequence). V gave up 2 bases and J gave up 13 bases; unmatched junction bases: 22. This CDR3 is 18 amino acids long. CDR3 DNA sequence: TGTGCCAGTAGTATATGCCCCTTTGCTAGCGGGTGCCTCGGGGAGCAGTACTTC. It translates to CASSICPFASGCLGEQYF.

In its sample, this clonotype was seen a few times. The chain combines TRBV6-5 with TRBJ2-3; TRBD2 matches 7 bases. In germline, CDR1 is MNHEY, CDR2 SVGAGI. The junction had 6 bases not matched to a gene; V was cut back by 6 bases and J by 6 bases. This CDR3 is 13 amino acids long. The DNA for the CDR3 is TGTGCCAGCAGCCCTCTCGGGGGGGATACGCAGTATTTT. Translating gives CASSPLGGDTQYF.

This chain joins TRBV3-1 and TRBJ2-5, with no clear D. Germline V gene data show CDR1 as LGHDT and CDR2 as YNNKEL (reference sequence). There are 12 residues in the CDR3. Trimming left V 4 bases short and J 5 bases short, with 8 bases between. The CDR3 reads CASSRAEETQYF. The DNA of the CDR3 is TGTGCCAGCAGCCGGGCGGAGGAGACCCAGTACTTC.

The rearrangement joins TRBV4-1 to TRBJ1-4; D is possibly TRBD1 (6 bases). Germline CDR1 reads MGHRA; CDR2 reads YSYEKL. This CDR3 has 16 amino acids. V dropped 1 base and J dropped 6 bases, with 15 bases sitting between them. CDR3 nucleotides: TGCGCCAGCAGCCAAGCGACGCAGGGGCTGGATGAAAAACTGTTTTTT. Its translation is CASSQATQGLDEKLFF.

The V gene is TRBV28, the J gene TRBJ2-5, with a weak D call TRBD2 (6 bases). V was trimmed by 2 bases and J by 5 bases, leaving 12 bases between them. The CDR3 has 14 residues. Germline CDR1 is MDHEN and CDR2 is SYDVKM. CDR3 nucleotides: TGTGCCAGCAGTTTAATCGGGGGTTGGGAGACCCAGTACTTC. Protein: CASSLIGGWETQYF.

The CDR3 protein is CSGFRGDSYGYTF. The DNA of the CDR3 is TGCAGCGGGTTCAGGGGGGACAGCTATGGCTACACCTTC. This rearrangement joins TRBV29-1 to TRBJ1-2; 7 bases line up with TRBD1. Per the germline V gene, CDR1 is SQVTM and CDR2 is ANQGSEA. J gave up 4 bases and V 7 bases, and 9 bases lay outside the gene matches. This CDR3 spans 13 amino acids.

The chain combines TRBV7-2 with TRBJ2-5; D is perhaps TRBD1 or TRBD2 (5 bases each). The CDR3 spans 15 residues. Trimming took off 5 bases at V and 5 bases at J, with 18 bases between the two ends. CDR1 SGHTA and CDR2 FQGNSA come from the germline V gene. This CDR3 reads CASSRAARGGETQYF. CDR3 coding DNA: TGTGCCAGCAGCCGAGCGGCTAGGGGTGGTGAGACCCAGTACTTC.

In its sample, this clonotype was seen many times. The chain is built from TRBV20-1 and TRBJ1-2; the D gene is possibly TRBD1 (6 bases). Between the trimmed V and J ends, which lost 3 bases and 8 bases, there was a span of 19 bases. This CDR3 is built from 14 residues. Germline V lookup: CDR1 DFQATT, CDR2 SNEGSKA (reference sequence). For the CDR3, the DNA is TGCAGTGCTAGCGTTGGGCGAGGACAGTCCGGCTACACCTTC. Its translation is CSASVGRGQSGYTF.

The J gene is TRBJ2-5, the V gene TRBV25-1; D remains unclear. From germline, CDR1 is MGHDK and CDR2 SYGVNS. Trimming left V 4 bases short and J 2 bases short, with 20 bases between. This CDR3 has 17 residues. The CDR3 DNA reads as TGTGCCAGCAGTGGATCGAGCCCTAGGCCCGCACAAGAGACCCAGTACTTC. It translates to CASSGSSPRPAQETQYF. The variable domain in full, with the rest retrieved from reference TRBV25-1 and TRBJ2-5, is EADIYQTPRYLVIGTGKKITLECSQTMGHDKMYWYQQDPGMELHLIHYSYGVNSTEKGDLSSESTVSRIRTEHFPLTLESARPSHTSQYLCASSGSSPRPAQETQYFGPGTRLLVL.

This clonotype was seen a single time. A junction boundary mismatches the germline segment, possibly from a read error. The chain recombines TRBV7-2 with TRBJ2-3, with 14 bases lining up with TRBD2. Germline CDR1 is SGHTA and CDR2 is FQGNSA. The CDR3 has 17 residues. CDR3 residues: CASSALGLAGDTDTLYF. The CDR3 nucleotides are TGTGCCAGCAGCGCTCTGGGACTAGCGGGAGATACAGATACGCTGTATTTT.

Here the CDR3 reads CASSRIEVVNEQFF. The CDR3 DNA is TGCGCCAGCAGCCGGATAGAGGTGGTGAATGAGCAGTTCTTC. V gene TRBV4-3 combines with J gene TRBJ2-1; D is undetermined. Between the trimmed V and J ends, which lost 4 bases and 7 bases, there was a span of 14 bases. This CDR3 has 14 amino acids. Germline V CDR1 and CDR2: LGHNA, YSLEER.

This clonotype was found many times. This CDR3 is CSVERTGGNEQFF. The CDR3 nucleotides read TGCAGTGTAGAAAGGACAGGGGGCAATGAGCAGTTCTTC. J is TRBJ2-1 and V is TRBV20-1; 10 bases line up with TRBD1. Looked up from germline, CDR1 is DFQATT and CDR2 is SNEGSKA (reference sequence). CDR3 size: 13 residues. The V and J ends lost 7 bases and 6 bases, in that order; junction bases with no gene match: 6.

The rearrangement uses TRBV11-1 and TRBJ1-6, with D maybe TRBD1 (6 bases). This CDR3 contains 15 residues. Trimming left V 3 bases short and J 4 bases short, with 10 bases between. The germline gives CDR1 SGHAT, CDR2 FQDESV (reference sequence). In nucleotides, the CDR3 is TGTGCCAGCAGCTTCGGGACAACGTATAATTCACCCCTCCACTTT. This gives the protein CASSFGTTYNSPLHF.

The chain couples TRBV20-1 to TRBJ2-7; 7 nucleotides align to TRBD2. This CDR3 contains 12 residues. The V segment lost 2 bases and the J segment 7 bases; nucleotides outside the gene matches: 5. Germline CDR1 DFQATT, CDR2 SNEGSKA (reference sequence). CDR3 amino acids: CSARRLAWEQYF. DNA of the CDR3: TGCAGTGCTAGAAGACTAGCTTGGGAGCAGTACTTC.

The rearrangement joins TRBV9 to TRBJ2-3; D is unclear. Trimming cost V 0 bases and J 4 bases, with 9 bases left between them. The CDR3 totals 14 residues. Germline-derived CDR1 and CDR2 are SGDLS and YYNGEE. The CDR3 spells CASSVAQFPDTQYF. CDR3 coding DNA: TGTGCCAGCAGCGTAGCCCAGTTCCCAGATACGCAGTATTTT.

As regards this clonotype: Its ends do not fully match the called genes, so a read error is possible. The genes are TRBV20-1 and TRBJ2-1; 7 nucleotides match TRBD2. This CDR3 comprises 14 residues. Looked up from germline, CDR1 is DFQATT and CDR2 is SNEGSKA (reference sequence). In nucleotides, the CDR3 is TGCAGTGCTAGTTGGCGGGAGTTGATAAATGAGCAGTTCTTT. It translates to CSASWRELINEQFF.

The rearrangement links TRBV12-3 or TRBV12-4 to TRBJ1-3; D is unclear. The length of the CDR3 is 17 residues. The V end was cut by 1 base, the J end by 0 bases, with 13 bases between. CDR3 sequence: CASSLVFGFSSGNTIYF. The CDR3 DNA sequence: TGTGCCAGCAGTTTAGTATTTGGGTTTAGCTCTGGAAACACCATATATTTT.